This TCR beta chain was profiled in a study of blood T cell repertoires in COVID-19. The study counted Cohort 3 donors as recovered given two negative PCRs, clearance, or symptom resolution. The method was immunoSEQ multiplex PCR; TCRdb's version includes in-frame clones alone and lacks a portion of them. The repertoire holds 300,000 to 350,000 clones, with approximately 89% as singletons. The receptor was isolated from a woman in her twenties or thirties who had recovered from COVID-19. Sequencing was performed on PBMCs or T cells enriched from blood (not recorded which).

CDR3 residues: CASRLLYEQYF. Written as DNA, the CDR3 is TGTGCCAGCAGGCTACTCTACGAGCAGTACTTC. The J gene is TRBJ2-7, the V gene TRBV2, with D unclear. The ends were cut back, 6 bases at V and 3 bases at J, with 6 bases in the middle. This CDR3 comprises 11 residues. The V gene's germline CDR1 is SNHLY and CDR2 FYNNEI. The full variable domain, rest sourced from reference TRBV2 and TRBJ2-7, is EPEVTQTPSHQVTQMGQEVILRCVPISNHLYFYWYRQILGQKVEFLVSFYNNEISEKSEIFDDQFSVERPDGSNFTLKIRSTKLEDSAMYFCASRLLYEQYFGPGTRLTVT.